This T cell receptor beta chain was observed in a study of T cell clonotyping in hematopoietic cell transplantation. This CDR3 has 17 amino acids. The V gene lost 2 bases and the J gene lost 0 bases, with 14 bases spanning the gap. Germline V gene sequence: CDR1 MNHEY, CDR2 SMNVEV (reference sequence). The time point is: recipient sample about 28 days before transplant, after cytoreduction. Assay: immunoSEQ multiplex PCR; the TCRdb copy retains only in-frame clones and omits some. The sample includes approximately 80,000 clones, 95% to 97% of them seen just once. Source: peripheral blood mononuclear cells, taken before stem cell transplant. The chain combines TRBV27 with TRBJ2-1; D is uncertain. The TCR was taken from a woman between 45 and 60 years old with acute myeloid leukemia. Some clones in this sample may be carry-over from other donors' samples. CDR3 in DNA: TGTGCCAGCAGTTTAAGGATAGCCGATAGCTCCTACAATGAGCAGTTCTTC. Protein: CASSLRIADSSYNEQFF.